The T cell receptor (beta chain) described here comes from a study of Graves' ophthalmopathy and Graves' hyperthyroidism. On this clonotype: Its specificity is not known.

Ophthalmopathy donors showed moderate-to-severe activity, CAS ≥3, NOSPECS ≥4 and a duration under 3 months. Notes on the study in general: Blood also held most thyroid clonotypes expanded above 0.001 frequency.

Trimming pared 7 bases from V and 5 bases from J, leaving 14 bases between. There are 12 residues in the CDR3. Looked up from germline, CDR1 is GTSNPN and CDR2 is SVGIG (reference sequence). Scientists amplified the TCR beta CDR3 regions from RNA transcripts. Scientists carried out first-round RT-PCR using HTBI primers and then a second-round multiplex PCR. TCRdb analysed the multiplex PCR reads with MiXCR anew, one entry per CDR3 protein. The sample carries almost 750,000 distinct CDR3 sequences, 40% recorded once. Sequencing used peripheral blood. This chain uses TRBV30 with TRBJ2-5; no reliable D call. This clonotype originated in an adult man with Graves' ophthalmopathy. As DNA, the CDR3 is TGTGCCTCCCATAAGGGCTGGGAGACCCAGTACTTC. It codes for CASHKGWETQYF.